Below, 2 T cell receptor beta chains from the same sample are listed, as sequenced in a study of regulatory T cells in long-lasting Graves disease. Building of the TCR beta libraries involved iRepertoire HTBI primers and Arm-PCR of CDR3 regions. TCRdb fed the multiplex PCR reads into MiXCR, producing one record per CDR3 protein. The sample includes 600,000 to 850,000 distinct CDR3 sequences, about 32% of them seen just once. Specified time point: persistent/refractory GD, antithyroid drugs over 5 years with positive TRAb. RNA extracted from PBMCs served as the sequencing template. Material: peripheral blood mononuclear cells (PBMCs), obtained when the disease was refractory, from a patient treated with antithyroid drugs. These receptors were collected from a female donor with Graves disease.

This clonotype was seen ten or more times. The chain couples TRBV12-3 or TRBV12-4 to TRBJ2-7; the D gene is possibly TRBD1 (6 bases). The CDR3 loop spans 13 amino acids. V shed 5 bases and J shed 4 bases, with 12 bases lying between them. The CDR3 region is CASSVRGAYEQYF. DNA for the CDR3: TGTGCCAGCAGTGTCAGGGGTGCTTACGAGCAGTACTTC.

CDR3 in DNA: TGTGCCAGCAGTGTCGACAGGGGCGAGCAGTACTTC. Amino acids: CASSVDRGEQYF. This rearrangement joins TRBV2 to TRBJ2-7; 8 bases fit TRBD1. Germline-derived CDR1 and CDR2 are SNHLY and FYNNEI. V shed 4 bases and J 6 bases; nucleotides not matched to a gene: 2. This CDR3 comprises 12 residues.